The source of this T cell receptor (beta chain) is a study of long-term antiretroviral therapy in people with HIV. To note about this clone: Its antigen is not identified.

There were no participants with HIV treated outside the United States. The libraries were made with immunoSEQ v3.0 at survey level. Method: immunoSEQ multiplex PCR; TCRdb's copy keeps in-frame clones and lacks some. The sample lists about 39,000 clones, roughly nine tenths seen once, with less than 4.5% in the top ten. General observations from the study: Older ART regimens were possibly in use when the blood was collected between about 2004 and 2018.

This CDR3 contains 14 residues. Trimming removed 0 bases at V and 8 bases at J, with 8 bases between. Germline CDR1 MNHNY, CDR2 SVGAGI (reference sequence). Sequenced here: unsorted PBMCs, sampled 1.2 years after starting antiretroviral therapy. The gene calls are TRBV6-6 and TRBJ1-6, with no clear D. This clonotype was obtained from a woman in her 50s with HIV. CDR3 in DNA: TGTGCCAGCAGTTACTCTAGTCCCGATTCACCCCTCCACTTT. It translates to CASSYSSPDSPLHF.